The source of this TCR beta chain is a study of blood T cell repertoires in COVID-19. This clone showed up just once. CDR3 length equals 12 residues. The trim removed 10 bases at V and 4 bases at J, leaving 6 bases unmatched. Germline-derived CDR1 and CDR2 are MDHEN and SYDVKM. Profiling relied on immunoSEQ multiplex PCR, and the TCRdb table lists in-frame clones only, not all of them. This table has fewer than 350,000 clones, roughly 90% appearing once. The sequence was obtained from a woman between 65 and 79 years old with COVID-19, enrolled during active disease. The sequenced sample was peripheral blood. The chain combines TRBV28 with TRBJ1-2; 7 bases match TRBD1. As DNA, the CDR3 is TGTGCCATCCAGGGGGGAGGCTATGGCTACACCTTC. This gives the protein CAIQGGGYGYTF.